This TCR beta chain originates from a study of blood T cell repertoires in COVID-19. Study in general: Sites across the United States, Italy and Spain contributed samples from acute and convalescent COVID-19. The cDNA or gDNA used as material had been derived from T cells, B-cell-depleted T cells, or PBMCs.

Per the authors' pipeline: Quantification of nucleated cells was approximated via reference gene primer amplification. The data were produced by immunoSEQ multiplex PCR, yet TCRdb's version contains in-frame clones alone and is incomplete. V and J calls plus clone size are reproduced from that table; the DNA served to infer D and trimming. The sample comprises some 120,000 clones, 87% of which are singletons, and 2% to 2.5% rests with the top ten. This CDR3 spans 15 amino acids. Germline lookup yields CDR1 SGHTA and CDR2 FQGNSA. Trimming stripped 1 base from V and 2 bases from J, with 11 bases between.

The TCR sequence derives from a woman aged 45 to 65 with acute or convalescent COVID-19. V gene TRBV7-2 combines with J gene TRBJ2-5, with a tentative D call TRBD2 (6 bases). Sequencing used peripheral blood. The CDR3 is CASSLGGEPQETQYF. CDR3 DNA: TGTGCCAGCAGCTTAGGCGGGGAGCCTCAAGAGACCCAGTACTTC.